The present T cell receptor (beta chain) was sequenced within a study of monozygotic twins with cystic fibrosis. Libraries were prepared by immunoSEQ multiplex PCR; TCRdb keeps only in-frame clonotypes and omits some of them. The sample has some 33,000 clones, around nine tenths seen once. Regarding the study as a whole: J usage was most co-twin-similar in 8 of 16 pairs, V in 13.

Points on this clone: Its antigen is unknown.

The sample was blood. The source of this sequence is a boy between 2 and 10 years old with cystic fibrosis.

The CDR3 DNA reads TGCGCCAGCAGCCCATCTACTAGCGGTAGCACAGATACGCAGTATTTT. This codes for CASSPSTSGSTDTQYF. The V and J genes are TRBV5-1 and TRBJ2-3, with TRBD2 identical over 8 bases. This CDR3 comprises 16 residues. In germline, CDR1 is SGHRS, CDR2 YFSETQ. V lost 4 bases to trimming and J lost 0 bases; unmatched junction nucleotides: 7.